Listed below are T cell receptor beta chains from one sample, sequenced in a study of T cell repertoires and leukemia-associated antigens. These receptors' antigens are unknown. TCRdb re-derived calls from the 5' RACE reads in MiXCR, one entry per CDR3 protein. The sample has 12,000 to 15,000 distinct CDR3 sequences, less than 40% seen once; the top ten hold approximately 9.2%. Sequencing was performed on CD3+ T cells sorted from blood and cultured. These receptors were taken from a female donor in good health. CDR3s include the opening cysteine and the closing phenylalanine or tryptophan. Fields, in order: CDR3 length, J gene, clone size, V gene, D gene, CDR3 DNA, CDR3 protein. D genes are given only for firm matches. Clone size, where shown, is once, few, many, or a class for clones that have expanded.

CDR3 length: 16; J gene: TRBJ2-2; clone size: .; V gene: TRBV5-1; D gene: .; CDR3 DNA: TGCGCCAGCAGGGGCTTGGGCAGGGAAGCCACCGGGGAGCTGTTTTTT; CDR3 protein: CASRGLGREATGELFF
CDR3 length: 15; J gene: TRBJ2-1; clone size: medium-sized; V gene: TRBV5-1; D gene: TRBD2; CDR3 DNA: TGCGCCAGCAACCGCGGCAGCGGGAGGGCCGAGGAGCAGTTCTTC; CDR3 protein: CASNRGSGRAEEQFF
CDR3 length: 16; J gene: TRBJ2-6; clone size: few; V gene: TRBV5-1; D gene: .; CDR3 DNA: TGCGCCAGCAGCATAAACTCCGACTCTGGGGCCAACGTCCTGACTTTC; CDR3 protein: CASSINSDSGANVLTF
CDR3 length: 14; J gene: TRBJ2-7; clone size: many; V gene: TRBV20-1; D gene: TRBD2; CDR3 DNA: TGCAGTGCTAGAGTCCGGGAGGGCCTCTGGGAGCAGTACTTC; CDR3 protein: CSARVREGLWEQYF
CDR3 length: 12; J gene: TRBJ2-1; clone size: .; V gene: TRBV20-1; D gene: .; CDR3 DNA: TGCAGTGCCGATCCCGGGAACCCCGAGCAGTTCTTC; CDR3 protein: CSADPGNPEQFF
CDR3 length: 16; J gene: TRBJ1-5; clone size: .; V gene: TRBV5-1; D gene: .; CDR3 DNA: TGCGCCAGCAGCTTGGATGGGGGCAGTCGGAATCAGCCCCAGCATTTT; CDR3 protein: CASSLDGGSRNQPQHF
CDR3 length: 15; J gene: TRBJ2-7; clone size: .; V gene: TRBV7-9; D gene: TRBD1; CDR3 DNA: TGTGCCAGCAGCCGTAGACAGGGGGATAAGGGCGAGCAGTACTTC; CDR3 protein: CASSRRQGDKGEQYF
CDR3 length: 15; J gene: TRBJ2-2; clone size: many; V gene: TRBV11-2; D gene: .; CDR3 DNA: TGTGCCAGCAGCTTAGGCAGGGGCAACACCGGGGAGCTGTTTTTT; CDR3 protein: CASSLGRGNTGELFF
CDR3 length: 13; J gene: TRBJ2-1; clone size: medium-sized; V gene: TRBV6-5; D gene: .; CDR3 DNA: TGTGCCAGCAAAACGAGCTCCTACAATGAGCAGTTCTTC; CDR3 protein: CASKTSSYNEQFF
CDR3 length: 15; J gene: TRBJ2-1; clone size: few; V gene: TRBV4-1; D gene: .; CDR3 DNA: TGCGCCAGCAGCCAGAACTGGGGGCGTTACAGTGAGCAGTTCTTC; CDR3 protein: CASSQNWGRYSEQFF
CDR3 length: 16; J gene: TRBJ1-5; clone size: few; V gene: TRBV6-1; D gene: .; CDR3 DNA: TGTGCCAACCCTAATTGGGGGCCCCTAGCATGGCAGCCCCAGCATTTT; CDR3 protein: CANPNWGPLAWQPQHF
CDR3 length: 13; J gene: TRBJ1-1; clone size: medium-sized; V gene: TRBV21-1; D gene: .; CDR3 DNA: TGTGCCAGCAGCACAAGGGAGGGCACTGAAGCTTTCTTT; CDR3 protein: CASSTREGTEAFF
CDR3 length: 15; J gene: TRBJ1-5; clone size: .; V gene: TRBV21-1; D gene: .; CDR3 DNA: TGTGCCAGCAGCAAAGATGAGGAAAGCAATCAGCCCCAGCATTTT; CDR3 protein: CASSKDEESNQPQHF
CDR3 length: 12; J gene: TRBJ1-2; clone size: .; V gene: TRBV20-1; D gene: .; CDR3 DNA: TGCAGTGCTCCTAGGCAGAGGGAAGGCTACGCCTTC; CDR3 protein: CSAPRQREGYAF
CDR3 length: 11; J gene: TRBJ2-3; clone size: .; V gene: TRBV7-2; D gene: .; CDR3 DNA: TGTGCCAGCATCGTGTGGGATACGCAGTATTTT; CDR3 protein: CASIVWDTQYF
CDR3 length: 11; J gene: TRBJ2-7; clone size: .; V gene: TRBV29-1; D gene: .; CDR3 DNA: TGCAGCTTGTCTGGGAGCTACGAGCAGTACTTC; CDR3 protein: CSLSGSYEQYF
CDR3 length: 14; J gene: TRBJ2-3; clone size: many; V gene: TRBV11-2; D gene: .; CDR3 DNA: TGTGCCAGCAGCCCCCTGGGACCGACAGATACGCAGTATTTT; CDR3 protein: CASSPLGPTDTQYF
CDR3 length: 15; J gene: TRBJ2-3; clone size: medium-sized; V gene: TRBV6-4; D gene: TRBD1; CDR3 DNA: TGTGCCAGCAGTGACTCCGGGACAGGGAGAGATACGCAGTATTTT; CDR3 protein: CASSDSGTGRDTQYF
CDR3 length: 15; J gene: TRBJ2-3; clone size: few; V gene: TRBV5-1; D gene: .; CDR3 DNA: TGCGCCAGCAGCGCGGAGACAGGGAGGACAGATACGCAGTATTTT; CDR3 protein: CASSAETGRTDTQYF